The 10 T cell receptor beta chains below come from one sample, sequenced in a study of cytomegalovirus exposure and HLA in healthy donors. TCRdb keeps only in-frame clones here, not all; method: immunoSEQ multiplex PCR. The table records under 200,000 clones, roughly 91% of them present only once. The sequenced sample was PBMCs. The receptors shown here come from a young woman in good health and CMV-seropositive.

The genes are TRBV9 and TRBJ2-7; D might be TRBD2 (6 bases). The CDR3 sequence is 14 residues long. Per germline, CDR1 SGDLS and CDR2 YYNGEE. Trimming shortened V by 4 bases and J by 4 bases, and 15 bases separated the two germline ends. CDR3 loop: CASSPFLGGYEQYF. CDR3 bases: TGTGCCAGCAGCCCATTCCTGGGGGGTTACGAGCAGTACTTC.

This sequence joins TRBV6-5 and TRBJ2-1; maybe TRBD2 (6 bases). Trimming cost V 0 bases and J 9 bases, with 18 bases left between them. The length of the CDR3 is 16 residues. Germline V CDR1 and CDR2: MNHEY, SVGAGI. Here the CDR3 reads CASSYSWDFRGGEQFF. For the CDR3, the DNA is TGTGCCAGCAGTTACTCGTGGGACTTTCGGGGTGGTGAGCAGTTCTTC.

The CDR3 here is CASSITFLAIDEQFF. As DNA, the CDR3 is TGTGCCAGTAGTATCACCTTCCTAGCAATCGATGAGCAGTTCTTC. V usage is TRBV19 and J usage is TRBJ2-1; D might be TRBD2 (5 bases). Trimming took 3 bases from V and 8 from J, leaving 17 bases between them. The CDR3 length is 15 residues. Germline V gives CDR1 LNHDA, CDR2 SQIVND (reference sequence). The entire variable domain, with the rest obtained from reference TRBV19 and TRBJ2-1, is as follows: DGGITQSPKYLFRKEGQNVTLSCEQNLNHDAMYWYRQDPGQGLRLIYYSQIVNDFQKGDIAEGYSVSREKKESFPLTVTSAQKNPTAFYLCASSITFLAIDEQFFGPGTRLTVL.

The CDR3 DNA is TGTGCCAGCAGTCAGGGAGATACGCAGTATTTT. Translated: CASSQGDTQYF. The genes are TRBV2 and TRBJ2-3; TRBD1 is a possible D gene (5 bases). V was shortened by 5 bases and J by 5 bases, with 5 bases between the two germline ends. The CDR3 totals 11 residues. Germline-derived CDR1 and CDR2 are SNHLY and FYNNEI.

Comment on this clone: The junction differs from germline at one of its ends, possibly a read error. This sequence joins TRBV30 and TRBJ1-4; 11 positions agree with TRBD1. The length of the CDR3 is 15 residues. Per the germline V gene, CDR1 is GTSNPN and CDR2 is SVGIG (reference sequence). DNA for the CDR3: TGTGCCTGGGGTGTCGGGACAGGGGGTTTTGAAAAACTGTTTTTT. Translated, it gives CAWGVGTGGFEKLFF.

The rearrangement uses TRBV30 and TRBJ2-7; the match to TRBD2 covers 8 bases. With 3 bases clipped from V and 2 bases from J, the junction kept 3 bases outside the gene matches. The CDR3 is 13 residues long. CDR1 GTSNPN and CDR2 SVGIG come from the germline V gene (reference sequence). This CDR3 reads CAWSRGGTYEQYF. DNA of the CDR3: TGTGCCTGGAGCCGGGGGGGCACCTACGAGCAGTACTTC. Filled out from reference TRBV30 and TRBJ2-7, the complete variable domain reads SQTIHQWPATLVQPVGSPLSLECTVEGTSNPNLYWYRQAAGRGLQLLFYSVGIGQISSEVPQNLSASRPQDRQFILSSKKLLLSDSGFYLCAWSRGGTYEQYFGPGTRLTVT.

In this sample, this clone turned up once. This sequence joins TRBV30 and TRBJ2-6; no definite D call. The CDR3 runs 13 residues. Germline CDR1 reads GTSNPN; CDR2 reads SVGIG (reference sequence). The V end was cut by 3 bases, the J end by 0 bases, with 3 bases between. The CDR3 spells CAWRSSGANVLTF. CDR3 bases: TGTGCCTGGAGGAGCTCTGGGGCCAACGTCCTGACTTTC.

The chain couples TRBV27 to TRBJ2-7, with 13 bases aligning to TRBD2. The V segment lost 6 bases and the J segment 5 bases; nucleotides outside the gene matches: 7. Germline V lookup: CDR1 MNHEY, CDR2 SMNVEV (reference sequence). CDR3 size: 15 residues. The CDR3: CASSQLAGGPNEQYF. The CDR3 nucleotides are TGTGCCAGCAGCCAACTAGCGGGAGGGCCGAACGAGCAGTACTTC.

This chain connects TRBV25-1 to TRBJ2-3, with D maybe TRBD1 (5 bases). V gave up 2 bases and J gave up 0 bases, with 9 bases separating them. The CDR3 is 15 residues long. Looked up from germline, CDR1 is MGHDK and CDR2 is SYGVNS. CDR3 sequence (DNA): TGTGCCAGCAGTGAACCAGGGTTTAGCACAGATACGCAGTATTTT. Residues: CASSEPGFSTDTQYF.

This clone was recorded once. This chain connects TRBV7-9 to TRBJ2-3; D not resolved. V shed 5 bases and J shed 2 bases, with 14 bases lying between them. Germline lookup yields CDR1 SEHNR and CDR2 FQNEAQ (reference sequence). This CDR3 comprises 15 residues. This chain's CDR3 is CASSPQIQVTDTQYF. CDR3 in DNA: TGTGCCAGCAGCCCCCAGATCCAGGTCACAGATACGCAGTATTTT.